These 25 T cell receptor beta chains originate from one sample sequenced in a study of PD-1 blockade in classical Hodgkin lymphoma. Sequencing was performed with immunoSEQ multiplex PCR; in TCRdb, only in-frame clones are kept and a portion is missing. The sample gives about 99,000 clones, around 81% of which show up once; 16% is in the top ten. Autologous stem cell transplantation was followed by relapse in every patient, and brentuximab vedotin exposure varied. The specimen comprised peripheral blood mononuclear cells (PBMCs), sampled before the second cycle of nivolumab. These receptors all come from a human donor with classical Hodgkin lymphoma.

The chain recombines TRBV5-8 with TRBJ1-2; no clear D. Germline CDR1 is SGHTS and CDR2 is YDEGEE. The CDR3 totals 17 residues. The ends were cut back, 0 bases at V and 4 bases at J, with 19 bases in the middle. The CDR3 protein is CASSLGTEAEVSYGYTF. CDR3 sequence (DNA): TGTGCCAGCAGCTTGGGAACAGAGGCCGAAGTTAGCTATGGCTACACCTTC.

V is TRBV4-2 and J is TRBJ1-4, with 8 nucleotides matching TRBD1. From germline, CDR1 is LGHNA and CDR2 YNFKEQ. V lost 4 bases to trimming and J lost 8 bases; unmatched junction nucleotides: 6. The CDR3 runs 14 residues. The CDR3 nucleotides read TGTGCCAGCAGCCCGACAGGGGCGGGAGAAAAACTGTTTTTT. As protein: CASSPTGAGEKLFF.

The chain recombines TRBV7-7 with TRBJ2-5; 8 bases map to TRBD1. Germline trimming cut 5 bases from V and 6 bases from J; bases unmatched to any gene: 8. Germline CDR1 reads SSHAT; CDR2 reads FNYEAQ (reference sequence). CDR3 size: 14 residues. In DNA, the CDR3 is TGTGCCAGCAGCGAAGGACAGGGTGGGCAGACCCAGTACTTC. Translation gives CASSEGQGGQTQYF.

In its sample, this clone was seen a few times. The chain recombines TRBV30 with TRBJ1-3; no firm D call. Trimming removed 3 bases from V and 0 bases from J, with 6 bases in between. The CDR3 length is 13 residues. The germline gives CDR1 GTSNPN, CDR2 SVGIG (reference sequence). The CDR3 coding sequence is TGTGCCTGGAGCCTGGGCTCTGGAAACACCATATATTTT. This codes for CAWSLGSGNTIYF.

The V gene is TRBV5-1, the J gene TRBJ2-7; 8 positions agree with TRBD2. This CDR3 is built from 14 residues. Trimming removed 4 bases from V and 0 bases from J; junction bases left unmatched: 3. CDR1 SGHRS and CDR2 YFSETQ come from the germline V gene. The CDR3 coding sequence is TGCGCCAGCAGCAATAGCGGGAACTCCTACGAGCAGTACTTC. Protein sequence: CASSNSGNSYEQYF.

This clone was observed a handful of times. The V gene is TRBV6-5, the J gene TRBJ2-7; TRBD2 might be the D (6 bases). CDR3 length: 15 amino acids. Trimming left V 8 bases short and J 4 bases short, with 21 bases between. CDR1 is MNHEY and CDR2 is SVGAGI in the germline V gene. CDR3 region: CASGSRGFEGYEQYF. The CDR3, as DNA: TGTGCCAGCGGATCACGGGGGTTTGAAGGTTACGAGCAGTACTTC.

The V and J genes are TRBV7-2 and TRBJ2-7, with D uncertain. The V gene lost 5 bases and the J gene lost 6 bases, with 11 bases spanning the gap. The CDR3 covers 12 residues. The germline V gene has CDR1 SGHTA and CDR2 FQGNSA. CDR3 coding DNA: TGTGCCAGCAGCCAGTCTAGGGTCGAGCAGTACTTC. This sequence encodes CASSQSRVEQYF.

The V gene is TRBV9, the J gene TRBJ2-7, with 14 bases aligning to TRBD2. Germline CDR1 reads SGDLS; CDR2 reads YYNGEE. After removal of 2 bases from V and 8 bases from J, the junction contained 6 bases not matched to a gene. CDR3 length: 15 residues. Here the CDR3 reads CASSVAGTSGSQQYF. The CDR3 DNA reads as TGTGCCAGCAGCGTGGCTGGGACTAGCGGGAGCCAGCAGTACTTC.

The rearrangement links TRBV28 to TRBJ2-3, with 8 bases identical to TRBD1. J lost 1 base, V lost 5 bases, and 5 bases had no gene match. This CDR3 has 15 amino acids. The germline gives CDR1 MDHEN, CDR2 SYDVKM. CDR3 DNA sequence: TGTGCCAGCAGTACAGGGGGGCGAGGCACAGATACGCAGTATTTT. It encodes CASSTGGRGTDTQYF.

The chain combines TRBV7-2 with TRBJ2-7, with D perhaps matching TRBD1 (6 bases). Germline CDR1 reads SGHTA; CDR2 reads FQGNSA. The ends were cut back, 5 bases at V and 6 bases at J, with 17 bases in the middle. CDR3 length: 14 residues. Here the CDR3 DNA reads TGTGCCAGCAGCCTCACAGGGTTACCTGGCGAGCAGTACTTC. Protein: CASSLTGLPGEQYF.

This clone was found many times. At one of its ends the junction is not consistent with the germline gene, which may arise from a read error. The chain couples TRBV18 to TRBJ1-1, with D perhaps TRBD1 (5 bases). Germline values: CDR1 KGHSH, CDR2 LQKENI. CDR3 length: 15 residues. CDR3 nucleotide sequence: TGTGCCAGCTCCCCACGAAGGGGTACTAACACTGAAGCTTTCTTT. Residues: CASSPRRGTNTEAFF.

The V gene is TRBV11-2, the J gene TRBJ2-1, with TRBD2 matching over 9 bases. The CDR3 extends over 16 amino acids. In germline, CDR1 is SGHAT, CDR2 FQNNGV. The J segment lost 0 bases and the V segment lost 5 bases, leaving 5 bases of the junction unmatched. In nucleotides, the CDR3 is TGTGCCAGCAGCATACAACTAGCGGGCTCCTACAATGAGCAGTTCTTC. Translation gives CASSIQLAGSYNEQFF.

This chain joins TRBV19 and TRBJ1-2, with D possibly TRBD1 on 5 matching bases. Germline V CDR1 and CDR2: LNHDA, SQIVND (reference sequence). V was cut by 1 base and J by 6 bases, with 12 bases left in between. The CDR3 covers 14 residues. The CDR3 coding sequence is TGTGCCAGTAGTATAGTCGGGGCCCCGCATGGCTACACCTTC. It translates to CASSIVGAPHGYTF.

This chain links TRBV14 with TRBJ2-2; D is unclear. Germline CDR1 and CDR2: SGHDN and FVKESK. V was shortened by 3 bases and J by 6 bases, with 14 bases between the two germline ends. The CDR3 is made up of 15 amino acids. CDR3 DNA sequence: TGTGCCAGCAGCCAGGCCACAGCTAGGTCCGGGGAGCTGTTTTTT. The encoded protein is CASSQATARSGELFF.

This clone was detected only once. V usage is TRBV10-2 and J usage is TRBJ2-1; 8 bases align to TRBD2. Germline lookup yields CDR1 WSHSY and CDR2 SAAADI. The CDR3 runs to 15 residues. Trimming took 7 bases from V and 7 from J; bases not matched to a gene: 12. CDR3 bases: TGCGCCAGCAAACGGCGGGAGGCCGGGCCGAATGAGCAGTTCTTC. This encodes CASKRREAGPNEQFF.

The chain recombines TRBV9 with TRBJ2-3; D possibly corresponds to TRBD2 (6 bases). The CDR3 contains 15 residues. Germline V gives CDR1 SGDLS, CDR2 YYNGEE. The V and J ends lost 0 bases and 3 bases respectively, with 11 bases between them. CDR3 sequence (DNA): TGTGCCAGCAGCGTAGGCGGGGCTAGAACAGATACGCAGTATTTT. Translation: CASSVGGARTDTQYF.

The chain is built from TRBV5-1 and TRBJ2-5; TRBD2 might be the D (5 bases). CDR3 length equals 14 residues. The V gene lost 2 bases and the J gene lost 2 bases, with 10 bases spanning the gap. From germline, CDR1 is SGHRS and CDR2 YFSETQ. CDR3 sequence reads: CASSFYSDQETQYF. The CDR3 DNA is TGCGCCAGCAGCTTTTATAGCGATCAAGAGACCCAGTACTTC.

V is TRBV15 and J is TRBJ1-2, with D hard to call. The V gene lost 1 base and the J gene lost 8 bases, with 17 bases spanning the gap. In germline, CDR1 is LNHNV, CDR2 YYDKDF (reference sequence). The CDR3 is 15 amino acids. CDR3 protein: CATSRVLGQSGGYTF. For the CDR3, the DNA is TGTGCCACCAGCAGAGTCCTAGGGCAGTCTGGAGGCTACACCTTC. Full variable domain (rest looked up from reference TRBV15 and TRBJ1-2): DAMVIQNPRYQVTQFGKPVTLSCSQTLNHNVMYWYQQKSSQAPKLLFHYYDKDFNNEADTPDNFQSRRPNTSFCFLDIRSPGLGDTAMYLCATSRVLGQSGGYTFGSGTRLTVV.

The CDR3, as DNA: TGTGCCTCCAAGGGGGTAGCGAGCGGGGGCTCCTACAATGAGCAGTTCTTC. Its translation: CASKGVASGGSYNEQFF. V is TRBV10-3 and J is TRBJ2-1; 8 positions match TRBD2. CDR3 length: 17 residues. CDR1 is ENHRY and CDR2 is SYGVKD in the germline V gene. J gave up 0 bases and V 11 bases, and 15 bases lay outside the gene matches.

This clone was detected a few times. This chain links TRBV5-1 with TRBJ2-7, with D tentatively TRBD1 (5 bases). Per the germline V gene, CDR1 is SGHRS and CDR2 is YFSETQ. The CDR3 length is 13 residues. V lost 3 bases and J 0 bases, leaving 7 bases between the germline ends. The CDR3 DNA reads TGCGCCAGCAGCTCGGACAACTCCTACGAGCAGTACTTC. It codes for CASSSDNSYEQYF.

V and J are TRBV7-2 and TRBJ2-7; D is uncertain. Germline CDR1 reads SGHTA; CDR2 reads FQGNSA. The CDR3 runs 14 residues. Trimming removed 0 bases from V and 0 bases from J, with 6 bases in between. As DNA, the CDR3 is TGTGCCAGCAGCTTAGCGGCCGCCTCCTACGAGCAGTACTTC. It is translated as CASSLAAASYEQYF.

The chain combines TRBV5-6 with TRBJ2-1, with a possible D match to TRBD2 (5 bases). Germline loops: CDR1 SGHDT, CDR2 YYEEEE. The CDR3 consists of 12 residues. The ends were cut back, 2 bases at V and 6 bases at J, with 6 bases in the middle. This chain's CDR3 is CASSLSGNEQFF. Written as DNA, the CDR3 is TGTGCCAGCAGCTTAAGCGGCAATGAGCAGTTCTTC.

The CDR3 DNA reads TGTGCCAGCAGCTCTACAGGGGCCTCCACCGGGGAGCTGTTTTTT. This gives the protein CASSSTGASTGELFF. The chain combines TRBV11-2 with TRBJ2-2, with 7 bases lining up with TRBD1. The CDR3 consists of 15 residues. Trimming removed 4 bases from V and 4 bases from J; junction bases left unmatched: 6. Germline-derived CDR1 and CDR2 are SGHAT and FQNNGV.

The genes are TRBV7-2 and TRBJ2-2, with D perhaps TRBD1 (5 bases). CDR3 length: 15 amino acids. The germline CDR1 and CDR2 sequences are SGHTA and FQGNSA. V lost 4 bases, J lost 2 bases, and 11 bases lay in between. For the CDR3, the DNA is TGTGCCAGCAGCTACAGGAAGATTAACACCGGGGAGCTGTTTTTT. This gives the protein CASSYRKINTGELFF.

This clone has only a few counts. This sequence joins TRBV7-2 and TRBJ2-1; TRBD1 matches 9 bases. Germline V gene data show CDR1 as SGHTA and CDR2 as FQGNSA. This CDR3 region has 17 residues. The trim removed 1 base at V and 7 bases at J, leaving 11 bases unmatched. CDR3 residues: CASSLGGTGRAQNEQFF. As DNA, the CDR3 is TGTGCCAGCAGCTTAGGCGGGACAGGGCGAGCCCAAAATGAGCAGTTCTTC.